Listed here is a single T cell receptor (beta chain). This clone has only one observation. Its antigen remains undetermined. The limits of the CDR3 on the DNA are not certain, so only TCRdb's listed CDR3 is given. Samples from volunteer blood donors who had recovered from COVID-19 were contributed by a second Seattle source. The collaborating institutions used their own protocols to collect whole blood in K2EDTA tubes. Collaborator samples were shipped for TCRbeta analysis as frozen whole blood, isolated PBMCs, or DNA extracted from either sample type. The sample comes from a study of blood T cell repertoires in COVID-19 (dated by TCRdb to 2020 to 2021). As for the study more broadly: The collaborator samples originated in the United States, Italy and Spain and spanned the acute and convalescent phases of COVID-19. Deeply sampled blood TCRbeta repertoires from subjects exposed to, actively infected with, or recovered from COVID-19 were included in the dataset. Where available, HLA class I and class II types were obtained from metadata supplied by the sample provider rather than from assay-based typing. Samples were obtained from the ongoing ImmuneRACE study (first 160 participants) and from 1,200 or so subjects provided by 6 global collaborators. The prospective study material was composed of cDNA or gDNA derived from T cells, B-cell-depleted T cells, or PBMCs. Nearly every sample came with metadata listing a de-identified subject ID, COVID-19 status, age in years and sex. A freely available public database, intended as a resource for researchers studying the immune response to SARS-CoV-2, is where the repertoires were released.

From the cysteine through the phenylalanine, the CDR3 covers 21 amino acids. TCRbeta CDR3 regions were amplified from genomic DNA by means of the immunoSEQ Assay, a bias-controlled multiplex PCR. In the authors' own workflow: Within the assay, amplification of reference gene primers was used to estimate how many nucleated cells each sample contained. To quantify the absolute abundance of each unique TCRbeta CDR3 rearrangement, sequence reads were collapsed and filtered. For each sample, productive Simpson clonality was calculated as the square root of Simpson's diversity index over productive rearrangements. In TCRdb, the immuneACCESS table is reduced to in-frame sequences with V and J assigned. These tables do not hold every clone; where another copy was compared, an unresolved V gene accounts for under half, and the others remain unexplained. D and trimming were read from the DNA, whereas the V and J calls and clone size are those reported in that table. Within this sample are 250,000 to 300,000 clones, with roughly nine tenths of them counted one time only. The ten largest make up roughly 2% of the sample.

Results the study describes overall, beyond this receptor: Clinical and demographic metadata were provided uncurated, with the amount varying by source and participant.

Sequencing was carried out using peripheral blood. This TCR derives from a woman aged 45-59 years who had recovered from COVID-19. Rearrangement joined TRBV21-1 to TRBJ2-3; TRBD1 is the table's D call and was not checked against the DNA. TRBV21-1 is a recognized pseudogene. The CDR3 region reads CASSKVGIGARRLQSTDTQYF.